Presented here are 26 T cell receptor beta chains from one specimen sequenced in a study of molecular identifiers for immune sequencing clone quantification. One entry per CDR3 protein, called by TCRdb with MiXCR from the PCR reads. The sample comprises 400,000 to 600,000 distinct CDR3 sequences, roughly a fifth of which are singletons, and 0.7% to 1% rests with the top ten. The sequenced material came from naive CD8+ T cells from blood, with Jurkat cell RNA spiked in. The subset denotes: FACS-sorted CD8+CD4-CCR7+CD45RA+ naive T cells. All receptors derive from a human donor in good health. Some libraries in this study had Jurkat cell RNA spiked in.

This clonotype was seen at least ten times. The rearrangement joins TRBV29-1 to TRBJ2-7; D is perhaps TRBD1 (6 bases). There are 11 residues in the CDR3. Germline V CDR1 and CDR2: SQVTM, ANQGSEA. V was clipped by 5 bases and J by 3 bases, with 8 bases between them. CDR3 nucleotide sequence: TGCAGCGTTACGGACAGCTACGAGCAGTACTTC. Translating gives CSVTDSYEQYF.

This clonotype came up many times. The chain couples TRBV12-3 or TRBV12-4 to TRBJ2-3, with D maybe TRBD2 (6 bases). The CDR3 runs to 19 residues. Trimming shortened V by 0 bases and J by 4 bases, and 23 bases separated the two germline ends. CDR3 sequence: CASSLANPYRELYADTQYF. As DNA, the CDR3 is TGTGCCAGCAGTTTAGCGAACCCTTATCGGGAGTTGTACGCAGATACGCAGTATTTT.

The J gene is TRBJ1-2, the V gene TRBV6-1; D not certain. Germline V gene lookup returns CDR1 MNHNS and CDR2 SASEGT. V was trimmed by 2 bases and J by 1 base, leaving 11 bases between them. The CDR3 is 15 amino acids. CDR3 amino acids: CASSEFTAYNYGYTF. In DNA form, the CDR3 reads TGTGCCAGCAGTGAATTTACAGCTTATAACTATGGCTACACCTTC.

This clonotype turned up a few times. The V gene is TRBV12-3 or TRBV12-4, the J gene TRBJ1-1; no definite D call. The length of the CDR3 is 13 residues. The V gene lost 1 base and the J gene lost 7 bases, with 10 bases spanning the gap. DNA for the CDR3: TGTGCCAGCAGTTTAGTTATCAACGATGAAGCTTTCTTT. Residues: CASSLVINDEAFF.

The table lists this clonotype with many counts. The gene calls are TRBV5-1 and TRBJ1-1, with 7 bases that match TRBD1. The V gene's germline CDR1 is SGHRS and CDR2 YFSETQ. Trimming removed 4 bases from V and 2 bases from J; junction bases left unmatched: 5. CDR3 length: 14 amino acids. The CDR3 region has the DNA TGCGCCAGCAGCATCGGGACAGCTAACACTGAAGCTTTCTTT. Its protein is CASSIGTANTEAFF.

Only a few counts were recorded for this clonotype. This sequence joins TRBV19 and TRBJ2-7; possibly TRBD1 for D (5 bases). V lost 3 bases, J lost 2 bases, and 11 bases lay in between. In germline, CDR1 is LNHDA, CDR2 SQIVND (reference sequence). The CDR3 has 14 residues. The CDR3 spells CASSMSDRAYEQYF. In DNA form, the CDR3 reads TGTGCCAGTAGTATGAGTGACAGAGCCTACGAGCAGTACTTC.

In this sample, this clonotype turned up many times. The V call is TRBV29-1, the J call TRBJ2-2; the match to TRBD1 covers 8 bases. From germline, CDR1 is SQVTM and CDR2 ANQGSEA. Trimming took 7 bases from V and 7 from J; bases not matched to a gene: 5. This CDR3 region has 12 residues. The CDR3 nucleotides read TGCAGCGCGACAGGGGTTTTCGGGGAGCTGTTTTTT. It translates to CSATGVFGELFF.

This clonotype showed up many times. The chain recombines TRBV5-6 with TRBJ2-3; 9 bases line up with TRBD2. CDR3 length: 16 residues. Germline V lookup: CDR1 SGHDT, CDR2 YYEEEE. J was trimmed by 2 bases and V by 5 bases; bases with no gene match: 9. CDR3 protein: CASSHPGLASTDTQYF. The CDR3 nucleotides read TGTGCCAGCAGTCATCCGGGACTAGCTTCCACAGATACGCAGTATTTT.

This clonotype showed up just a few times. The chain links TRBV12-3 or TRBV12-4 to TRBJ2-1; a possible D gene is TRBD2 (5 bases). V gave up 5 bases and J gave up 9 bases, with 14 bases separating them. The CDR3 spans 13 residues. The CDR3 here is CASSENTSGEQFF. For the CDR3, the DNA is TGTGCCAGCAGTGAGAACACTAGTGGTGAGCAGTTCTTC.

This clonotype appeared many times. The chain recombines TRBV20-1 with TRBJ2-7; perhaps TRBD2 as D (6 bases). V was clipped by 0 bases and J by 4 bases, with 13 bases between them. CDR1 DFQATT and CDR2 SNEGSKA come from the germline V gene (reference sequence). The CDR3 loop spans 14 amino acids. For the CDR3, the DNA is TGCAGTGCTAGAGATGAGGAGGGATCGTACGAGCAGTACTTC. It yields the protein CSARDEEGSYEQYF.

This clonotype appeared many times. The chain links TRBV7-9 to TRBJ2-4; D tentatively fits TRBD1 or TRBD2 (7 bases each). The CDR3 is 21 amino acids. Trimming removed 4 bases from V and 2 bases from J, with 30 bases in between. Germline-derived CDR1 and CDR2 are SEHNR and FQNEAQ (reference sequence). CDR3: CASSSIIGGADGGSTKNIQYF. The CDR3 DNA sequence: TGTGCCAGCAGCTCCATAATAGGGGGCGCGGATGGCGGGAGTACCAAAAACATTCAGTACTTC.

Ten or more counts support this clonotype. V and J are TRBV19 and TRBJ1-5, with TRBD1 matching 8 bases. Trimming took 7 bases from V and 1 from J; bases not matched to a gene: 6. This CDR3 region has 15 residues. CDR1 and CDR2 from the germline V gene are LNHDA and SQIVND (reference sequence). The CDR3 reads CASKPTGGSNQPQHF. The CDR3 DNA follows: TGTGCCAGTAAACCTACAGGGGGGAGCAATCAGCCCCAGCATTTT.

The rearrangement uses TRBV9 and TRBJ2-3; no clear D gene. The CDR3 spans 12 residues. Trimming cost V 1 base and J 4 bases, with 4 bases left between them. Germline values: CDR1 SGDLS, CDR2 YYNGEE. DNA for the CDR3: TGTGCCAGCAGCGTAACCGCAGATACGCAGTATTTT. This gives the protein CASSVTADTQYF.

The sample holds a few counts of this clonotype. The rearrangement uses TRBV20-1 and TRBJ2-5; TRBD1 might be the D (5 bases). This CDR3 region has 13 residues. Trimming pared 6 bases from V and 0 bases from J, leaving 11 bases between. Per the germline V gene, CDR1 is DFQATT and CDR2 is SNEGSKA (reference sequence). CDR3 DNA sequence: TGCAGTGCAAAGAGACAGTACCAAGAGACCCAGTACTTC. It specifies CSAKRQYQETQYF.

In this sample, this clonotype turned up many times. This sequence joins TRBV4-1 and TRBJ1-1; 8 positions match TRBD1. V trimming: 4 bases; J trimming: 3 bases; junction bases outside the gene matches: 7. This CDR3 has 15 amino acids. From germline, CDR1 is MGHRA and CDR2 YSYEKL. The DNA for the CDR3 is TGCGCCAGCAGCCCCATACAGGGGGGGGACACTGAAGCTTTCTTT. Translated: CASSPIQGGDTEAFF.

The CDR3 region is CASSLLSGMTGTDTQYF. Here the CDR3 DNA reads TGTGCCAGCAGCTTGTTGTCGGGGATGACTGGCACAGATACGCAGTATTTT. This chain joins TRBV5-4 and TRBJ2-3, with a weak D call TRBD2 (5 bases). Trimming took off 1 base at V and 1 base at J, with 16 bases between the two ends. Germline CDR1 reads SGHNT; CDR2 reads YYREEE (reference sequence). The length of the CDR3 is 17 residues. Using reference TRBV5-4 and TRBJ2-3 for the parts outside the CDR3, the full variable domain is ETGVTQSPTHLIKTRGQQVTLRCSSQSGHNTVSWYQQALGQGPQFIFQYYREEENGRGNFPPRFSGLQFPNYSSELNVNALELDDSALYLCASSLLSGMTGTDTQYFGPGTRLTVL.

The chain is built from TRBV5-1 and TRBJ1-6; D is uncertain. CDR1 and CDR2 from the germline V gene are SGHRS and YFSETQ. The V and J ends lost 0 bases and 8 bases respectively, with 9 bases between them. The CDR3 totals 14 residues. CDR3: CASSLDEGYSPLHF. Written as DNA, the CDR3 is TGCGCCAGCAGCTTGGATGAGGGTTATTCACCCCTCCACTTT.

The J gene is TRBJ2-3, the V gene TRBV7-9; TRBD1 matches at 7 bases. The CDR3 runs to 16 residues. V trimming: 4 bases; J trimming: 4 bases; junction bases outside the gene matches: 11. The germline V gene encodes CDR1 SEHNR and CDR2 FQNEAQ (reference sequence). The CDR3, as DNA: TGTGCCAGCAGCTCATCCGGGACAGAGAGCCCAGATACGCAGTATTTT. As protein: CASSSSGTESPDTQYF.

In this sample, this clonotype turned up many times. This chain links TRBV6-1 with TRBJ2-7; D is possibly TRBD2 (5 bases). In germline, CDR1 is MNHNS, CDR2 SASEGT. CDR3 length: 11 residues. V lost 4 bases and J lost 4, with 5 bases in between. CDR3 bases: TGTGCCAGCAGTGGGGAGTACGAGCAGTACTTC. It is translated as CASSGEYEQYF.

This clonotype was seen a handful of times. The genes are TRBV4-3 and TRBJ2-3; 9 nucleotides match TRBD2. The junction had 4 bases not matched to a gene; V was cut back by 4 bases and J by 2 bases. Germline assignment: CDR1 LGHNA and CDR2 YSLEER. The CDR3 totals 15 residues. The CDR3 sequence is CASSPQRGATDTQYF. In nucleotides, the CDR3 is TGCGCCAGCAGCCCGCAGCGGGGGGCCACAGATACGCAGTATTTT.

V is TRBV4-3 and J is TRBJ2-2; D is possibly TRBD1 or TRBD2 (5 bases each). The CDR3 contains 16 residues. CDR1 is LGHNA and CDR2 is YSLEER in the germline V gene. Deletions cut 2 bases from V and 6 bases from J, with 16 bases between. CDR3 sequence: CASSQSWTRGAGELFF. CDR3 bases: TGCGCCAGCAGCCAATCCTGGACCCGAGGGGCCGGGGAGCTGTTTTTT.

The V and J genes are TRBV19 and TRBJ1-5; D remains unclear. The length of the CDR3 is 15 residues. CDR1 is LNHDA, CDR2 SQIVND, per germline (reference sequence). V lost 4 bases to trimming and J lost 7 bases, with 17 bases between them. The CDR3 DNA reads TGTGCCAGTAGTACTGACATCTCGGGCGAGCAGCCCCAGCATTTT. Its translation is CASSTDISGEQPQHF.

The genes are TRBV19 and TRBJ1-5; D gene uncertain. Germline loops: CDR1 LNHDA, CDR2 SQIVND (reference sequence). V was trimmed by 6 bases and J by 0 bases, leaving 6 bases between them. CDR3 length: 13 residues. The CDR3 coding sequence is TGTGCCAGTAGACAGTATAGCAATCAGCCCCAGCATTTT. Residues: CASRQYSNQPQHF.

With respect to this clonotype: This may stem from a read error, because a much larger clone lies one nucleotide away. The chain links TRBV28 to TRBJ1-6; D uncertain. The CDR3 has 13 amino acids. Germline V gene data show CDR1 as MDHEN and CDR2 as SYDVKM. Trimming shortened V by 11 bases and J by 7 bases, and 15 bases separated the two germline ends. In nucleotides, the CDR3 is TGTGCCTGCAATTTCGCGGAAAATTCACCCCTCCACTTT. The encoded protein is CACNFAENSPLHF.

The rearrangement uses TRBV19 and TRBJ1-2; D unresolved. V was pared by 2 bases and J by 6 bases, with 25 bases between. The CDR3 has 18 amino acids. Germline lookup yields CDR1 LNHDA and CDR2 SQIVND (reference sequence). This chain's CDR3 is CASSIYYRRTPDFNGYTF. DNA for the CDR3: TGTGCCAGTAGTATATATTATAGGCGGACTCCAGACTTTAATGGCTACACCTTC.

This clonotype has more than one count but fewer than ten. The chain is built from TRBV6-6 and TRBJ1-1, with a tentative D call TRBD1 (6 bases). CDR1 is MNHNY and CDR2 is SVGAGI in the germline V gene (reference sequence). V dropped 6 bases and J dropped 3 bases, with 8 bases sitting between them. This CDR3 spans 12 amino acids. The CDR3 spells CASRKGDTEAFF. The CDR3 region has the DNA TGTGCCAGCAGGAAGGGGGACACTGAAGCTTTCTTT.